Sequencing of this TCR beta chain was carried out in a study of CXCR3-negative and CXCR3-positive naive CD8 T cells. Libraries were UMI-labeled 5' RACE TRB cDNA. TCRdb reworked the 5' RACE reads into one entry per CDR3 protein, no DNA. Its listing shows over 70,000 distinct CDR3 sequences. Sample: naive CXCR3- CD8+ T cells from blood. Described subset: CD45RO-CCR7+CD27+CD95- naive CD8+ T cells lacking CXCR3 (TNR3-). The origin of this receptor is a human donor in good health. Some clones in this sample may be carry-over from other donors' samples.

CDR3 sequence reads: CASRSRDRDRFEKLFF. This chain uses TRBV12-3 or TRBV12-4 with TRBJ1-4; the TCRdb call, TRBD1, lacks DNA for checking. The length of the CDR3 is 16 residues.